The table lists the clone carrying this T cell receptor beta chain with many counts. What it binds is not known. The data are from a study of regulatory T cells in long-lasting Graves disease. Study background: Antithyroid drug use was under 3 months in newly diagnosed Graves' patients.

Findings and limits, study-wide: Accuracy may have been reduced by the small sample size.

CDR1 and CDR2 (germline): DFQATT, SNEGSKA (reference sequence). V shed 7 bases and J shed 9 bases, with 16 bases lying between them. The CDR3 extends over 12 amino acids. iRepertoire HTBI primers and Arm-PCR of CDR3 regions built TCR beta libraries. Methods used by the authors: Identified across the samples were over 50 TRBV segments and about 15 TRBJ segments. TCRdb re-called the multiplex PCR reads through MiXCR, storing one row per CDR3 protein. The V and J calls here are based on TCRdb, not the publication. The sample holds about 420,000 distinct CDR3 sequences, approximately 16% seen once. Time point noted: newly diagnosed GD, antithyroid drugs for less than 3 months. Generation of the TCR library employed RNA extracted from PBMCs. These data were also reused for a study on T cells in Graves' hyperthyroidism and ophthalmopathy.

The origin of this receptor is a woman between 18 and 29 years old with Graves disease. The material was peripheral blood mononuclear cells (PBMCs), obtained at new diagnosis, from a patient treated with antithyroid drugs. The chain couples TRBV20-1 to TRBJ2-1; tentatively, D is TRBD2 (5 bases). The DNA for the CDR3 is TGCAGTGACCACGTTGGAGGCGGTGAGCAGTTCTTC. Residues: CSDHVGGGEQFF.